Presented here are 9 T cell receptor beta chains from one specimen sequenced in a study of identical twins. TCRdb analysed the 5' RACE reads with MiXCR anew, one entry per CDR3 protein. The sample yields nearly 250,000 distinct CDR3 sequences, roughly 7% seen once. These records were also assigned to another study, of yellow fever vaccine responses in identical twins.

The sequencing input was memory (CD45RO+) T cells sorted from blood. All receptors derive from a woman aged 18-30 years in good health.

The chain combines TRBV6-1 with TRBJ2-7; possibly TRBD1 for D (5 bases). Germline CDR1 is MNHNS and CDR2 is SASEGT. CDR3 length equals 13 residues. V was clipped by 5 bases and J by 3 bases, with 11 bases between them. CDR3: CASSTTALYEQYF. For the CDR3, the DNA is TGTGCCAGCAGTACGACAGCCCTCTACGAGCAGTACTTC.

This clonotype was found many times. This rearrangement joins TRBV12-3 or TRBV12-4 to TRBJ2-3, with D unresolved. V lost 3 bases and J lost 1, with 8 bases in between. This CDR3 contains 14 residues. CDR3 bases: TGTGCCAGCAGTTTGTCGGGTGGCACAGATACGCAGTATTTT. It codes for CASSLSGGTDTQYF.

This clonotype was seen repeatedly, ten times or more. The CDR3 coding sequence is TGCAGCGTTGGCGAATGGCAGGGACGGCGGGAGCAGTACTTC. Residues: CSVGEWQGRREQYF. The chain is built from TRBV29-1 and TRBJ2-7, with D possibly called TRBD1 or TRBD2 (5 bases each). The CDR3 sequence is 14 residues long. Germline CDR1 is SQVTM and CDR2 is ANQGSEA. V dropped 4 bases and J dropped 7 bases, with 20 bases sitting between them.

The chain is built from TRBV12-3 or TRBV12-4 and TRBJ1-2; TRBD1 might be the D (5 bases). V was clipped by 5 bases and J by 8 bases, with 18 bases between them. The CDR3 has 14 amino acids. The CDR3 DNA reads TGTGCCAGCAGTCGCGGGCAGGGCCAATACGGCTACACCTTC. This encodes CASSRGQGQYGYTF.

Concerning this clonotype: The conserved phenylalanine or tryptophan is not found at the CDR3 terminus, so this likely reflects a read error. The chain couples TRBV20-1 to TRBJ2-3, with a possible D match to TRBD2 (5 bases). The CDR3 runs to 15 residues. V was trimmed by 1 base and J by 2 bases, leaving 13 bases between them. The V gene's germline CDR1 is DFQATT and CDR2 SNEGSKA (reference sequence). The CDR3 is CSARVMGRDTDTQYV. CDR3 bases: TGCAGTGCTAGAGTTATGGGCCGGGACACAGATACGCAGTATGTT.

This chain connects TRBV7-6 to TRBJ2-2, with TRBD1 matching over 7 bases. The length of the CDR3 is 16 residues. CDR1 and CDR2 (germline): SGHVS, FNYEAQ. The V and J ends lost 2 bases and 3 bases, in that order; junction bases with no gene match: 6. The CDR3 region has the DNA TGTGCCAGCAGCTTATGGGGACAGCCAGACACCGGGGAGCTGTTTTTT. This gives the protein CASSLWGQPDTGELFF.

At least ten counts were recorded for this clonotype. The CDR3 DNA is TGTGCCAGCACCCCTGCCTACGAGCAGTACTTC. Translation: CASTPAYEQYF. V usage is TRBV11-2 and J usage is TRBJ2-7, with D unresolved. The CDR3 runs to 11 residues. V was cut by 7 bases and J by 2 bases, with 6 bases left in between. Germline CDR1 SGHAT, CDR2 FQNNGV.

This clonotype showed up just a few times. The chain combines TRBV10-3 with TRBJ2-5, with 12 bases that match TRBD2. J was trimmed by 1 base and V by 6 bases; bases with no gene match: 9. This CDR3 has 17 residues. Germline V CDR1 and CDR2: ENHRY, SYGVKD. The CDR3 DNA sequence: TGTGCCATCAGCCCCGGACTAGCGGGGCACTCCCAAGAGACCCAGTACTTC. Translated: CAISPGLAGHSQETQYF.

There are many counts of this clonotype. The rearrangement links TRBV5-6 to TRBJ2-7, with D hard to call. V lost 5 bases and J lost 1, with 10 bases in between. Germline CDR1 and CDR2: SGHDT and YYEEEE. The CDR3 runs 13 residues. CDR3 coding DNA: TGTGCCAGCAGTTTGTACGGTTCCTACGAGCAGTACGTC. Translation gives CASSLYGSYEQYV.